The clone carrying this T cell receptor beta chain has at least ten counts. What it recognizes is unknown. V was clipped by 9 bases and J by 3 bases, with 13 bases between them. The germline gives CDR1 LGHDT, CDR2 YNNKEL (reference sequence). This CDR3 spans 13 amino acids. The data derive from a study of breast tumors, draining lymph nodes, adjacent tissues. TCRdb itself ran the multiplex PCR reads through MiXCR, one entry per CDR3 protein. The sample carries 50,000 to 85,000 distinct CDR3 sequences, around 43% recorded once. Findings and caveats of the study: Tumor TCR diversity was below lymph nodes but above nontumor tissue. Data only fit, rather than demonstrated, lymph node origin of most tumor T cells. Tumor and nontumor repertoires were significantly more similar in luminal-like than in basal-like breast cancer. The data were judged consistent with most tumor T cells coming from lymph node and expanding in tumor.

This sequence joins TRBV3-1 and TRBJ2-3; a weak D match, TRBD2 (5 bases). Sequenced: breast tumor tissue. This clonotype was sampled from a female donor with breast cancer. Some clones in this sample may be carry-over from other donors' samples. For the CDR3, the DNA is TGTGCCAGTAGTGATCGGGGAACAGATACGCAGTATTTT. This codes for CASSDRGTDTQYF.